Presented here are 28 T cell receptor beta chains from one specimen sequenced in a study of identifying expanded T cells in peripheral blood. TCRdb's table, derived via immunoSEQ multiplex PCR, lists solely in-frame clones and lacks some. The sample lists 90,000 to 100,000 clones, about 88% occurring once. The sequencing input was blood. The receptor set was obtained from a person aged 18-70 years in good health.

V and J are TRBV4-1 and TRBJ2-7; a possible D gene is TRBD1 (5 bases). Trimming left V 4 bases short and J 5 bases short, with 12 bases between. Germline V lookup: CDR1 MGHRA, CDR2 YSYEKL. The CDR3 is 13 residues long. In DNA form, the CDR3 reads TGCGCCAGCAGCCGGCCCCTAGGGGACGAGCAGTACTTC. Translation: CASSRPLGDEQYF.

This clone was seen a single time. This chain connects TRBV19 to TRBJ1-6; weak D call: TRBD1 (6 bases). The germline gives CDR1 LNHDA, CDR2 SQIVND (reference sequence). The CDR3 has 15 residues. V lost 3 bases and J 5 bases, leaving 11 bases between the germline ends. The CDR3 loop is CASSIGDRHNSPLHF. Here the CDR3 DNA reads TGTGCCAGTAGTATCGGTGACAGGCATAATTCACCCCTCCACTTT.

For the CDR3, the DNA is TGTGCCAGCAGTAGGGGGGCAGGGGGCTTTGGCTACACCTTC. Encoded protein: CASSRGAGGFGYTF. The chain has TRBV27 and TRBJ1-2, with TRBD1 identical over 8 bases. The trim removed 5 bases at V and 7 bases at J, leaving 9 bases unmatched. Per the germline V gene, CDR1 is MNHEY and CDR2 is SMNVEV (reference sequence). This CDR3 is built from 14 residues.

This chain links TRBV27 with TRBJ1-2, with a possible D match to TRBD1 (5 bases). Germline V CDR1 and CDR2: MNHEY, SMNVEV (reference sequence). V dropped 2 bases and J dropped 5 bases, with 21 bases sitting between them. The CDR3 totals 17 residues. CDR3 region: CASSLRAGYSLAYGYTF. CDR3 sequence (DNA): TGTGCCAGCAGTTTACGGGCAGGGTATAGTCTGGCGTATGGCTACACCTTC.

The chain's CDR3 is CASSSPQGSGRYEQYF. DNA for the CDR3: TGTGCCAGCAGTTCCCCTCAGGGGAGCGGGAGATACGAGCAGTACTTC. The chain combines TRBV28 with TRBJ2-7; TRBD2 matches 8 bases. Germline-derived CDR1 and CDR2 are MDHEN and SYDVKM. Germline trimming cut 4 bases from V and 4 bases from J; bases unmatched to any gene: 12. The CDR3 is 16 residues long.

This rearrangement joins TRBV6-6 to TRBJ2-7; D assignment may be TRBD1 or TRBD2 (5 bases each). The CDR3 runs 12 residues. Germline lookup yields CDR1 MNHNY and CDR2 SVGAGI (reference sequence). Trimming cost V 7 bases and J 3 bases, with 10 bases left between them. DNA for the CDR3: TGTGCCAGCACCGGTGGGGGCTACGAGCAGTACTTC. The encoded protein is CASTGGGYEQYF.

The table lists this clone with a count of one. The chain uses TRBV30 and TRBJ1-2; D remains ambiguous. The CDR3 is 10 residues long. The germline CDR1 and CDR2 sequences are GTSNPN and SVGIG (reference sequence). CDR3 in DNA: TGTGCTGAGGGCGGCTATGGCTACACCTTC. Encoded protein: CAEGGYGYTF.

The chain has TRBV10-3 and TRBJ2-3, with TRBD2 matching 8 bases. The CDR3 sequence is 14 residues long. In germline, CDR1 is ENHRY, CDR2 SYGVKD. V lost 7 bases and J lost 1; bases outside the gene matches: 4. The CDR3 DNA reads as TGTGCCATCAATAGCGGGATCGGCACAGATACGCAGTATTTT. Translating it yields CAINSGIGTDTQYF.

The chain links TRBV28 to TRBJ1-2; D remains ambiguous. Germline CDR1 is MDHEN and CDR2 is SYDVKM. V was clipped by 6 bases and J by 11 bases, with 16 bases between them. The CDR3 is made up of 12 amino acids. The CDR3 loop is CASRRTPAGYTF. In nucleotides, the CDR3 is TGTGCCAGCAGGCGGACCCCGGCGGGATACACCTTC.

CDR3 bases: TGTGCCAGCAGCTCTGGGACAGGGGGCGCGGGGGTCCACGAGCAGTACTTC. Translation: CASSSGTGGAGVHEQYF. The rearrangement joins TRBV7-7 to TRBJ2-7, with 12 bases fitting TRBD1. The CDR3 has 17 residues. V trimming: 4 bases; J trimming: 5 bases; junction bases outside the gene matches: 12. From germline, CDR1 is SSHAT and CDR2 FNYEAQ (reference sequence).

The rearrangement links TRBV5-1 to TRBJ2-3, with D possibly matching TRBD2 (6 bases). The ends were cut back, 3 bases at V and 0 bases at J, with 14 bases in the middle. CDR1 SGHRS and CDR2 YFSETQ come from the germline V gene. CDR3 length equals 16 residues. The CDR3 region is CASSSRSGGSTDTQYF. The CDR3 nucleotides are TGCGCCAGCAGCTCACGTAGCGGCGGCAGCACAGATACGCAGTATTTT.

The rearrangement uses TRBV10-3 and TRBJ1-2, with TRBD1 matching 11 bases. Germline-derived CDR1 and CDR2 are ENHRY and SYGVKD. This CDR3 region has 14 residues. The V segment lost 4 bases and the J segment 4 bases; nucleotides outside the gene matches: 2. The CDR3 DNA reads TGTGCCATCAGTGGGACAGGGGGCGGCTATGGCTACACCTTC. It yields the protein CAISGTGGGYGYTF.

The chain couples TRBV28 to TRBJ2-1, with 7 bases fitting TRBD1. Looked up from germline, CDR1 is MDHEN and CDR2 is SYDVKM. This CDR3 has 14 residues. The V and J ends lost 4 bases and 8 bases, in that order; junction bases with no gene match: 8. Here the CDR3 DNA reads TGTGCCAGCAGTTCGAACGACAGGGTCGATGAGCAGTTCTTC. Translated, it gives CASSSNDRVDEQFF.

The chain has TRBV19 and TRBJ2-7, with D perhaps TRBD1 or TRBD2 (5 bases each). Per the germline V gene, CDR1 is LNHDA and CDR2 is SQIVND (reference sequence). The CDR3 covers 17 residues. Trimming removed 6 bases at V and 2 bases at J, with 23 bases between. The CDR3 here is CASSELSIGTLAYEQYF. CDR3 nucleotide sequence: TGTGCCAGTAGCGAACTCTCTATCGGGACGCTGGCCTACGAGCAGTACTTC.

This clone was seen only once. The chain carries TRBV27 and TRBJ2-7; weak D call: TRBD1 (6 bases). The CDR3 contains 15 residues. Germline CDR1 and CDR2: MNHEY and SMNVEV (reference sequence). Trimming left V 6 bases short and J 2 bases short, with 17 bases between. The CDR3 DNA follows: TGTGCCAGCAGCTACGACAGGTTGCCTGCCTACGAGCAGTACTTC. Translated, it gives CASSYDRLPAYEQYF.

The chain combines TRBV29-1 with TRBJ2-7, with TRBD1 matching 8 bases. V lost 6 bases and J lost 4; bases outside the gene matches: 17. Germline CDR1 reads SQVTM; CDR2 reads ANQGSEA. This CDR3 spans 16 amino acids. In DNA, the CDR3 is TGCAGCGTCGGAAAGAAGGGTGACAGGGGCTTTTACGAGCAGTACTTC. Translating gives CSVGKKGDRGFYEQYF.

This clone was recorded a few times. The J gene is TRBJ2-1, the V gene TRBV28, with D tentatively TRBD1 (5 bases). In germline, CDR1 is MDHEN, CDR2 SYDVKM. The CDR3 consists of 14 residues. The V and J ends lost 3 bases and 5 bases respectively, with 11 bases between them. The CDR3 nucleotides are TGTGCCAGCAGTTTGGGGCAGATAGACAATGAGCAGTTCTTC. Its translation is CASSLGQIDNEQFF. The full variable domain, completed using reference TRBV28 and TRBJ2-1, is DVKVTQSSRYLVKRTGEKVFLECVQDMDHENMFWYRQDPGLGLRLIYFSYDVKMKEKGDIPEGYSVSREKKERFSLILESASTNQTSMYLCASSLGQIDNEQFFGPGTRLTVL.

This chain links TRBV23-1 with TRBJ2-7; 16 bases agree with TRBD2. TRBV23-1 is known as an ORF, though its function is uncertain. Germline trimming cut 3 bases from V and 5 bases from J; bases unmatched to any gene: 4. CDR3 length: 16 amino acids. For the CDR3, the DNA is TGCGCCAGCAGTCACCGGGGACTAGCGGGAGGGGACGAGCAGTACTTC. Protein product: CASSHRGLAGGDEQYF.

The chain employs TRBV18 and TRBJ2-5; maybe TRBD2 (6 bases). This CDR3 is built from 15 residues. The V and J ends lost 2 bases and 1 base respectively, with 11 bases between them. Germline CDR1 reads KGHSH; CDR2 reads LQKENI. The CDR3 DNA follows: TGTGCCAGCTCACCAGCGGGAAACCTCCAAGAGACCCAGTACTTC. Protein sequence: CASSPAGNLQETQYF.

The chain carries TRBV2 and TRBJ1-2; D gene ambiguous. Per germline, CDR1 SNHLY and CDR2 FYNNEI. The CDR3 has 13 amino acids. With 6 bases removed from V and 6 bases from J, the gap between germline ends came to 14 bases. The CDR3 loop is CASSPGPANGYTF. The CDR3 DNA follows: TGTGCCAGCAGCCCGGGTCCAGCAAATGGCTACACCTTC.

CDR3: CAWRPGTNPYEQYF. The CDR3 region has the DNA TGTGCCTGGAGACCGGGGACAAATCCCTACGAGCAGTACTTC. The chain carries TRBV30 and TRBJ2-7; D possibly corresponds to TRBD1 (6 bases). The CDR3 has 14 residues. Trimming took off 3 bases at V and 2 bases at J, with 14 bases between the two ends. CDR1 and CDR2 (germline): GTSNPN, SVGIG (reference sequence).

The chain links TRBV28 to TRBJ2-5; D perhaps matches TRBD1 (7 bases). Trimming shortened V by 4 bases and J by 4 bases, and 19 bases separated the two germline ends. The length of the CDR3 is 16 residues. Germline lookup yields CDR1 MDHEN and CDR2 SYDVKM. The CDR3 nucleotides are TGTGCCAGCAGTTCGTCGCAGGGGGGAGAGAGAGAGACCCAGTACTTC. The encoded protein is CASSSSQGGERETQYF.

The J gene is TRBJ2-1, the V gene TRBV21-1; the table calls TRBD2, which could not be checked here. TRBV21-1 is flagged as a pseudogene. The CDR3 is 15 amino acids. CDR3 nucleotide sequence: TGTGCCAGCAGCAAAGCGCGGAGCTCCTACAATGAGCAGTTCTTC. This encodes CASSKARSSYNEQFF.

This chain connects TRBV6-4 to TRBJ2-3; D remains unclear. V was cut by 3 bases and J by 1 base, with 5 bases left in between. Germline CDR1 reads MRHNA; CDR2 reads SNTAGT. The CDR3 length is 13 residues. CDR3 sequence reads: CASSDEGTDTQYF. The CDR3 region has the DNA TGTGCCAGCAGTGATGAGGGCACAGATACGCAGTATTTT.

The CDR3 DNA is TGTGCCAGCAGGGGACTAGCGGGAGGGACCCAGTACTTC. Amino acid sequence: CASRGLAGGTQYF. The chain links TRBV2 to TRBJ2-5, with 15 positions matching TRBD2. The length of the CDR3 is 13 residues. Germline loops: CDR1 SNHLY, CDR2 FYNNEI. With 6 bases clipped from V and 7 bases from J, the junction kept 0 bases outside the gene matches. The entire variable domain, with the rest obtained from reference TRBV2 and TRBJ2-5, is as follows: EPEVTQTPSHQVTQMGQEVILRCVPISNHLYFYWYRQILGQKVEFLVSFYNNEISEKSEIFDDQFSVERPDGSNFTLKIRSTKLEDSAMYFCASRGLAGGTQYFGPGTRLLVL.

The genes are TRBV10-3 and TRBJ2-3; D unclear. Germline V gene data show CDR1 as ENHRY and CDR2 as SYGVKD. The CDR3 has 13 residues. V lost 7 bases to trimming and J lost 2 bases, with 10 bases between them. Here the CDR3 reads CAITRAATDTQYF. For the CDR3, the DNA is TGTGCCATCACACGGGCGGCCACAGATACGCAGTATTTT.

The gene calls are TRBV19 and TRBJ2-5, with a possible D match to TRBD1 (5 bases). The CDR3 runs 16 residues. V gave up 4 bases and J gave up 2 bases, with 17 bases separating them. Germline CDR1 is LNHDA and CDR2 is SQIVND (reference sequence). DNA of the CDR3: TGTGCCAGTAGTACGCTAAGACAGACCAGGCAAGAGACCCAGTACTTC. It codes for CASSTLRQTRQETQYF.

This chain uses TRBV14 with TRBJ2-5; 12 bases fit TRBD2. Trimming at V came to 1 base and at J to 3 bases, leaving 0 bases not matched to a gene. Germline CDR1 SGHDN, CDR2 FVKESK. CDR3 length equals 15 residues. For the CDR3, the DNA is TGTGCCAGCAGCCAAGGGACTAGCGGGGAAGAGACCCAGTACTTC. Translation: CASSQGTSGEETQYF.